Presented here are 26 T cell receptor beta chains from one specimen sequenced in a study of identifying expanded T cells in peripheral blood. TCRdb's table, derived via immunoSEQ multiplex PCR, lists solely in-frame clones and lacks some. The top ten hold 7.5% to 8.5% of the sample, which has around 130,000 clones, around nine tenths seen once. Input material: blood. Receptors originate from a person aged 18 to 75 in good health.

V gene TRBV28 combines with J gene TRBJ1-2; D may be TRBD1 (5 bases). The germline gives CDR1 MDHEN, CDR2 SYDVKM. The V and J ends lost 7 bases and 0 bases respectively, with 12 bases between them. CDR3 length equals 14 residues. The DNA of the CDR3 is TGTGCCAGCACCGTGGCAGGGACTAACTATGGCTACACCTTC. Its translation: CASTVAGTNYGYTF.

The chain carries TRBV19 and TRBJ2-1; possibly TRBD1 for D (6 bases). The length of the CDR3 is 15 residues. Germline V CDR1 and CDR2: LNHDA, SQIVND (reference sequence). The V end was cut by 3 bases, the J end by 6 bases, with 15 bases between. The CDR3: CASSIPSARGNEQFF. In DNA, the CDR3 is TGTGCCAGTAGTATCCCGTCCGCCAGGGGCAATGAGCAGTTCTTC.

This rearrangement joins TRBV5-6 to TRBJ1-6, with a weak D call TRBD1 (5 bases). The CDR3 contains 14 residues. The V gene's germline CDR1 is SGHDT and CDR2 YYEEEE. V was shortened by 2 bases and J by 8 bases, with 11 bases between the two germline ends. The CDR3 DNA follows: TGTGCCAGCAGCTTCAAGGGGTTCTATTCACCCCTCCACTTT. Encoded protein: CASSFKGFYSPLHF.

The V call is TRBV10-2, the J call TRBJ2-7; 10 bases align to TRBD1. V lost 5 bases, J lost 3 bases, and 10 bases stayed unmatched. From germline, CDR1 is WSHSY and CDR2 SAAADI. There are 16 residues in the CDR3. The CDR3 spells CASSIVEDRGNYEQYF. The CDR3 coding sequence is TGCGCCAGCAGTATCGTCGAGGACAGGGGGAACTACGAGCAGTACTTC.

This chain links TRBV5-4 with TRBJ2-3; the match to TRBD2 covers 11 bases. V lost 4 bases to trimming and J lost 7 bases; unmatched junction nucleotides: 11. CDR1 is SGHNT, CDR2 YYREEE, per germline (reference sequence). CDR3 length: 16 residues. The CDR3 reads CASSRDPGTSGNTQYF. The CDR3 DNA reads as TGTGCCAGCAGCAGAGACCCCGGGACTAGCGGAAATACGCAGTATTTT.

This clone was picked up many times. The CDR3 here is CASSLEGYGNQPQHF. The CDR3 region has the DNA TGTGCCAGCAGCTTAGAGGGATATGGCAATCAGCCCCAGCATTTT. The rearrangement uses TRBV7-9 and TRBJ1-5; D unclear. Looked up from germline, CDR1 is SEHNR and CDR2 is FQNEAQ (reference sequence). The CDR3 spans 15 residues. Trimming removed 1 base from V and 2 bases from J, with 9 bases in between.

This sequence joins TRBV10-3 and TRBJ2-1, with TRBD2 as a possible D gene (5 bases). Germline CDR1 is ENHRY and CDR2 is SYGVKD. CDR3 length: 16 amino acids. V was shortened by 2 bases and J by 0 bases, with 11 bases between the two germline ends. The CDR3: CAISESGPSSYNEQFF. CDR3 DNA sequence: TGTGCCATCAGTGAGAGCGGTCCGAGCTCCTACAATGAGCAGTTCTTC.

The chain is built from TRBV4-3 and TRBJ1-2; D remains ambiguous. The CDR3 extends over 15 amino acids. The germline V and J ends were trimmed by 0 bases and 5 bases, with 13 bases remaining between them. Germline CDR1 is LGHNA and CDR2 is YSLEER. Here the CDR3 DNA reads TGCGCCAGCAGCCAAGAAATCGCCCCCGGATATGGCTACACCTTC. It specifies CASSQEIAPGYGYTF.

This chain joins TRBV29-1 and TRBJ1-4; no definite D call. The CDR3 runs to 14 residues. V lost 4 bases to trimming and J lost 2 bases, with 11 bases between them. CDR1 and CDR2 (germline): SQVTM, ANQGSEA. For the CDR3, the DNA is TGCAGCGTTGGGACCCTGGGCACTAATGAAAAACTGTTTTTT. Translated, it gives CSVGTLGTNEKLFF.

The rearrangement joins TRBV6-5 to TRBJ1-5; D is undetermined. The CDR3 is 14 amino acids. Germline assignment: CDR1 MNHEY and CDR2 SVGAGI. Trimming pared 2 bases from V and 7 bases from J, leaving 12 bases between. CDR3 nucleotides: TGTGCCAGCAGTTACACGCGGCAGGCCCAGCCCCAGCATTTT. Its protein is CASSYTRQAQPQHF.

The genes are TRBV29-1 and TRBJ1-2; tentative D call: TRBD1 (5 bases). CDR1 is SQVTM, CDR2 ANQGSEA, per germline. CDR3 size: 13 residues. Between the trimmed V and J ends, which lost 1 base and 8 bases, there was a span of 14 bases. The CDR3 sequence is CSVEGGQGGGYTF. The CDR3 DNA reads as TGCAGCGTTGAAGGGGGTCAGGGTGGAGGCTACACCTTC.

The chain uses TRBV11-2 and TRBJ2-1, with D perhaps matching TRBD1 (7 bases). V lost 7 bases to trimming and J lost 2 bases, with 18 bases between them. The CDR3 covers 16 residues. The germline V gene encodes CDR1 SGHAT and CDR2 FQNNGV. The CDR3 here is CASTLGGGGAYNEQFF. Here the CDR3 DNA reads TGTGCCAGCACCCTAGGGGGCGGAGGGGCCTACAATGAGCAGTTCTTC. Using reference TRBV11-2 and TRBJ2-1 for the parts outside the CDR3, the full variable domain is EAGVAQSPRYKIIEKRQSVAFWCNPISGHATLYWYQQILGQGPKLLIQFQNNGVVDDSQLPKDRFSAERLKGVDSTLKIQPAKLEDSAVYLCASTLGGGGAYNEQFFGPGTRLTVL.

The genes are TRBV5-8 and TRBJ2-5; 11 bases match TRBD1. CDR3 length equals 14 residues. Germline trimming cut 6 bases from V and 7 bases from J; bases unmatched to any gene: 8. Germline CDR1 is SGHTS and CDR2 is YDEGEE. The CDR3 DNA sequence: TGTGCCAGCACCTCGGGACAGGGGGTCCCGACCCAGTACTTC. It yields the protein CASTSGQGVPTQYF.

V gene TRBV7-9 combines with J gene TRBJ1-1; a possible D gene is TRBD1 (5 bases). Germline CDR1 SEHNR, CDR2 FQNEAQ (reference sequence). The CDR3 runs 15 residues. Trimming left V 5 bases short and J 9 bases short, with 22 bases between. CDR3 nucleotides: TGTGCCAGCAGCCCAACCTTCGGGACCGCGGAACAAGCTTTCTTT. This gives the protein CASSPTFGTAEQAFF.

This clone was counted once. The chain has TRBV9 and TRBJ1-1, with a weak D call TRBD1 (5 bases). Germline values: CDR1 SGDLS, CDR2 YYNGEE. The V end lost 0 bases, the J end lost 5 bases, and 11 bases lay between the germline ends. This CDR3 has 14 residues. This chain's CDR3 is CASSVGQPGTEAFF. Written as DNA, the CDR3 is TGTGCCAGCAGCGTAGGGCAGCCAGGGACTGAAGCTTTCTTT.

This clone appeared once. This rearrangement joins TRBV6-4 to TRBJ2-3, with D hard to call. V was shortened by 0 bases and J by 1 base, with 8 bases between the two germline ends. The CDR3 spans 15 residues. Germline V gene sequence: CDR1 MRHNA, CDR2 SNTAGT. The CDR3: CASSDSIGGTDTQYF. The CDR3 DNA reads TGTGCCAGCAGTGACTCGATTGGCGGCACAGATACGCAGTATTTT.

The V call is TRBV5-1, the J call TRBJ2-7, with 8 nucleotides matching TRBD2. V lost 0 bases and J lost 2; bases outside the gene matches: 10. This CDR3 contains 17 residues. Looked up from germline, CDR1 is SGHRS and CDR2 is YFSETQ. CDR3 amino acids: CASSLANDGRAPYEQYF. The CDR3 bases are TGCGCCAGCAGCTTGGCCAACGACGGGAGGGCCCCCTACGAGCAGTACTTC.

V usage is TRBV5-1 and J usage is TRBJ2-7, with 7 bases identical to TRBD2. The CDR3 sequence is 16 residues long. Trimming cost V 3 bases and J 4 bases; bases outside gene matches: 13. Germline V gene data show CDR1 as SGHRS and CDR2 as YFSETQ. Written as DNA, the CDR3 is TGCGCCAGCAGCTCCCACCGTGGTAGCGGGTTTTACGAGCAGTACTTC. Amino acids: CASSSHRGSGFYEQYF.

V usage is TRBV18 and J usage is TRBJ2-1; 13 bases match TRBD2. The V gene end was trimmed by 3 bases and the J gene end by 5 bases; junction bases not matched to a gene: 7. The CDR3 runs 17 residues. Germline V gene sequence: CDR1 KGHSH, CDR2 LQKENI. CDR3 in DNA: TGTGCCAGCTCACCCGGGACTAGCGGGATCCGCAACAATGAGCAGTTCTTC. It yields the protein CASSPGTSGIRNNEQFF.

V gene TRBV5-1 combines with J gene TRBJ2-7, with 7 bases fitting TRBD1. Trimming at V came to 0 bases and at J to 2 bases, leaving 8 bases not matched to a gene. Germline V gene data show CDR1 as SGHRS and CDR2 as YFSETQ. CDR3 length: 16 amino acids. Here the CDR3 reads CASSLGGGDVAYEQYF. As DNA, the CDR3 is TGCGCCAGCAGCTTGGGAGGGGGCGACGTAGCCTACGAGCAGTACTTC.

The CDR3 DNA follows: TGCGCCAGCAGTCCCCCGGACAGCCCCCGGGGGTTGAATGGCTACACCTTC. This sequence encodes CASSPPDSPRGLNGYTF. This chain joins TRBV23-1 and TRBJ1-2; maybe TRBD1 (6 bases). TRBV23-1 is placed among ORFs of uncertain function. V was shortened by 4 bases and J by 6 bases, with 24 bases between the two germline ends. CDR3 length equals 17 residues.

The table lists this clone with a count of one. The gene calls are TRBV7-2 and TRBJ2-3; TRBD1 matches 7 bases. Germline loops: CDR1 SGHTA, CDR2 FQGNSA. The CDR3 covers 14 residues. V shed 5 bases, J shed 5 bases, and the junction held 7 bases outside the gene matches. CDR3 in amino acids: CASSPTGVQDTQYF. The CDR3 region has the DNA TGTGCCAGCAGCCCAACAGGGGTGCAAGATACGCAGTATTTT.

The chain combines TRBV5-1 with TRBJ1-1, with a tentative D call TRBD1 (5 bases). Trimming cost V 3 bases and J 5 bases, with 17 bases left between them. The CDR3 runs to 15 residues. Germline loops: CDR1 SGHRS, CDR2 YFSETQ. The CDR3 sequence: CASSWSDKLQTEAFF. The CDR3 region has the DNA TGCGCCAGCAGCTGGTCGGACAAACTGCAGACTGAAGCTTTCTTT.

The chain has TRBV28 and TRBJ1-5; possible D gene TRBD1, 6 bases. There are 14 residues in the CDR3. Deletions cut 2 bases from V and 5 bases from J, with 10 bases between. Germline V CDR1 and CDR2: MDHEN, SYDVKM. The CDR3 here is CASSLGGAHQPQHF. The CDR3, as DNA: TGTGCCAGCAGTTTAGGGGGGGCCCATCAGCCCCAGCATTTT.

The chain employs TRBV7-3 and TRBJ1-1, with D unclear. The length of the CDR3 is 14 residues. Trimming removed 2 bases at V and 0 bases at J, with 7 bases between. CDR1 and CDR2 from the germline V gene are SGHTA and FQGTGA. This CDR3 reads CASSLYGLNTEAFF. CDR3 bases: TGTGCCAGCAGCTTATATGGGTTGAACACTGAAGCTTTCTTT.

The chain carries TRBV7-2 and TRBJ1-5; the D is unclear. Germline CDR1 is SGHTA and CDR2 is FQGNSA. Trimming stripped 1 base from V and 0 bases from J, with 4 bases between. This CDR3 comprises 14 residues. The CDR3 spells CASSLVSSNQPQHF. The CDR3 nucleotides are TGTGCCAGCAGCTTAGTTAGTAGCAATCAGCCCCAGCATTTT.